This record covers a single TCR beta chain. Its antigen is still unknown. Other nucleotide sequences in the sample specify the same CDR3. These data come from a study of shared clonotypes between healthy human individuals. Study-wide results and limits: Rarefaction indicated that sorted-subset sequencing remained incomplete although depth was large.

Profiling relied on immunoSEQ multiplex PCR, and the TCRdb table lists in-frame clones only, not all of them. The sample holds around 1.9 million clones, about 93% seen once. V was cut by 1 base and J by 8 bases, with 9 bases left in between. CDR1 SGHAT and CDR2 FQNNGV come from the germline V gene. The CDR3 contains 13 residues. Only CD45RO-negative cells positively selected for CCR7 counted as naive CD8 cells, so terminally differentiated effector memory CD45RA+ cells were excluded. The clonotype was recovered from a man younger than 35 in good health. Some clones in this sample may be carry-over from other donors' samples. V is TRBV11-2 and J is TRBJ2-1, with D possibly TRBD2 on 5 matching bases. Sequenced sample: naive CD8+ T cells from PBMCs. The CDR3 is CASSLAGFDEQFF. The CDR3 DNA follows: TGTGCCAGCAGCTTAGCGGGGTTTGATGAGCAGTTCTTC.